These 24 T cell receptor beta chains share one sample of origin, sequenced in a study of cytomegalovirus exposure and HLA in healthy donors. Clones were read by immunoSEQ multiplex PCR, and TCRdb kept only the in-frame ones, dropping some. The sample records about 160,000 clones, roughly 96% being singletons. Sample: PBMCs. Receptors originate from a woman between 18 and 29 years old in good health and CMV-seronegative.

This chain uses TRBV7-3 with TRBJ2-5, with D perhaps TRBD2 (6 bases). The CDR3 has 15 amino acids. Germline loops: CDR1 SGHTA, CDR2 FQGTGA. Trimming stripped 5 bases from V and 5 bases from J, with 18 bases between. CDR3: CASSATGGVRETQYF. As DNA, the CDR3 is TGTGCCAGCAGCGCAACCGGAGGGGTCCGGGAGACCCAGTACTTC.

Of note for this clone: Other DNA sequences of this sample code for an identical CDR3. The chain recombines TRBV7-9 with TRBJ2-3; a possible D gene is TRBD1 (6 bases). Germline V CDR1 and CDR2: SEHNR, FQNEAQ (reference sequence). The CDR3 covers 15 residues. The V gene lost 1 base and the J gene lost 0 bases, with 8 bases spanning the gap. CDR3 region: CASSLGQGSTDTQYF. The CDR3 nucleotides read TGTGCCAGCAGCTTAGGGCAGGGGAGCACAGATACGCAGTATTTT.

This rearrangement joins TRBV5-1 to TRBJ2-7; 8 bases align to TRBD1. Germline CDR1 is SGHRS and CDR2 is YFSETQ. This CDR3 spans 13 amino acids. J lost 0 bases, V lost 7 bases, and 3 bases had no gene match. The CDR3 DNA reads as TGCGCCAGCCGGACAGGGATCTCCTACGAGCAGTACTTC. Its translation: CASRTGISYEQYF. The full variable domain, with the rest looked up from reference TRBV5-1 and TRBJ2-7, is KAGVTQTPRYLIKTRGQQVTLSCSPISGHRSVSWYQQTPGQGLQFLFEYFSETQRNKGNFPGRFSGRQFSNSRSEMNVSTLELGDSALYLCASRTGISYEQYFGPGTRLTVT.

The chain couples TRBV5-1 to TRBJ1-4; 7 positions match TRBD1. The V and J ends lost 0 bases and 3 bases, in that order; junction bases with no gene match: 8. This CDR3 contains 17 residues. Germline CDR1 reads SGHRS; CDR2 reads YFSETQ. This CDR3 reads CASSLAWGGTANEKLFF. Written as DNA, the CDR3 is TGCGCCAGCAGCTTGGCCTGGGGTGGGACAGCTAATGAAAAACTGTTTTTT.

The chain employs TRBV4-2 and TRBJ1-1; D uncertain. Trimming cost V 2 bases and J 7 bases, with 23 bases left between them. The CDR3 totals 17 residues. Germline V CDR1 and CDR2: LGHNA, YNFKEQ. The CDR3 nucleotides are TGTGCCAGCAGCCAACCTAACGCGGTCGAGGTGGCATATGAAGCTTTCTTT. As protein: CASSQPNAVEVAYEAFF.

V gene TRBV6-5 combines with J gene TRBJ2-5; 7 nucleotides agree with TRBD2. The CDR3 has 14 residues. V shed 5 bases and J 2 bases; nucleotides not matched to a gene: 5. In germline, CDR1 is MNHEY, CDR2 SVGAGI. CDR3 coding DNA: TGTGCCAGCAGTCGGACTAGAACTCAAGAGACCCAGTACTTC. It specifies CASSRTRTQETQYF.

The chain uses TRBV27 and TRBJ2-3; TRBD2 might be the D (5 bases). In germline, CDR1 is MNHEY, CDR2 SMNVEV (reference sequence). This CDR3 region has 12 residues. Trimming cost V 3 bases and J 6 bases, with 7 bases left between them. CDR3: CASSLRGDTQYF. In DNA, the CDR3 is TGTGCCAGCAGTTTGAGAGGGGATACGCAGTATTTT.

This chain connects TRBV15 to TRBJ2-5, with D possibly being TRBD1 (5 bases). Trimming took 1 base from V and 2 from J, leaving 8 bases between them. The germline gives CDR1 LNHNV, CDR2 YYDKDF (reference sequence). CDR3 length: 14 residues. CDR3 DNA: TGTGCCACCAGCAGAGGACAGCTGCAAGAGACCCAGTACTTC. The encoded protein is CATSRGQLQETQYF.

The gene calls are TRBV27 and TRBJ1-5, with 10 bases matching TRBD1. The germline gives CDR1 MNHEY, CDR2 SMNVEV (reference sequence). With V trimmed by 6 bases and J by 0 bases, 2 bases remained unmatched. There are 15 residues in the CDR3. CDR3 DNA: TGTGCCAGCAGCCGGACAGGGGGTAGCAATCAGCCCCAGCATTTT. It is translated as CASSRTGGSNQPQHF.

The chain joins TRBV6-4 to TRBJ1-1; no clear D. Germline CDR1 reads MRHNA; CDR2 reads SNTAGT. Trimming shortened V by 3 bases and J by 0 bases, and 5 bases separated the two germline ends. CDR3 length: 13 residues. The CDR3 spells CASSEGVNTEAFF. CDR3 DNA: TGTGCCAGCAGTGAGGGAGTGAACACTGAAGCTTTCTTT.

CDR3: CASSLRTGPGELFF. CDR3 DNA: TGTGCCAGCAGCTTGCGGACAGGGCCCGGGGAGCTGTTTTTT. The chain uses TRBV9 and TRBJ2-2, with 8 bases that match TRBD1. This CDR3 comprises 14 residues. J lost 6 bases, V lost 4 bases, and 5 bases had no gene match. Germline-derived CDR1 and CDR2 are SGDLS and YYNGEE.

The V call is TRBV30, the J call TRBJ2-7, with D unresolved. The V end was cut by 0 bases, the J end by 6 bases, with 6 bases between. This CDR3 comprises 11 residues. In germline, CDR1 is GTSNPN, CDR2 SVGIG (reference sequence). This CDR3 is CAWSVLLEQYF. The CDR3 DNA reads as TGTGCCTGGAGTGTACTCCTCGAGCAGTACTTC.

This chain joins TRBV7-8 and TRBJ2-3; TRBD2 is a possible D gene (5 bases). This CDR3 has 16 amino acids. The germline gives CDR1 SGHVS, CDR2 FQNEAQ. Trimming took 8 bases from V and 3 from J, leaving 21 bases between them. As DNA, the CDR3 is TGTGCCAGCGGCAACGGTGGTGCCGGGAAAACAGATACGCAGTATTTT. Translated: CASGNGGAGKTDTQYF.

As DNA, the CDR3 is TGTGCCAGCAGCCTGGAGGGGGCGCGAACCGGGGAGCTGTTTTTT. Translated, it gives CASSLEGARTGELFF. J is TRBJ2-2 and V is TRBV2, with D perhaps matching TRBD1 (7 bases). From germline, CDR1 is SNHLY and CDR2 FYNNEI. V gave up 6 bases and J gave up 5 bases, with 16 bases separating them. CDR3 length: 15 amino acids.

The rearrangement joins TRBV15 to TRBJ2-2; 10 bases line up with TRBD2. Trimming cost V 4 bases and J 8 bases; bases outside gene matches: 13. CDR3 size: 17 residues. Germline CDR1 LNHNV, CDR2 YYDKDF (reference sequence). The CDR3 is CATSNTRSGGAKGELFF. The CDR3 coding sequence is TGTGCCACCAGCAACACCCGCAGCGGGGGGGCCAAAGGGGAGCTGTTTTTT.

This rearrangement joins TRBV2 to TRBJ1-1; TRBD1 matches at 8 bases. Per germline, CDR1 SNHLY and CDR2 FYNNEI. The CDR3 covers 11 residues. V gave up 6 bases and J gave up 8 bases; unmatched junction bases: 2. CDR3 DNA sequence: TGTGCCAGCAGGCGACAGGGGGAAGCTTTCTTT. It translates to CASRRQGEAFF.

The DNA for the CDR3 is TGTGCCAGCAGTTCCCAGTACCAAGAGACCCAGTACTTC. It is translated as CASSSQYQETQYF. The V gene is TRBV27, the J gene TRBJ2-5; D is uncertain. V lost 4 bases to trimming and J lost 0 bases, with 6 bases between them. Germline CDR1 reads MNHEY; CDR2 reads SMNVEV (reference sequence). The CDR3 contains 13 residues.

V gene TRBV4-3 combines with J gene TRBJ2-3; TRBD1 matches 7 bases. V was pared by 8 bases and J by 0 bases, with 5 bases of the junction left unmatched. The germline V gene has CDR1 LGHNA and CDR2 YSLEER. CDR3 length equals 14 residues. Written as DNA, the CDR3 is TGCGCCAGCGCTAGGACAGGTAGCACAGATACGCAGTATTTT. Its protein is CASARTGSTDTQYF.

The rearrangement uses TRBV19 and TRBJ1-5; D is undetermined. V was cut by 9 bases and J by 0 bases, with 15 bases left in between. This CDR3 is 15 amino acids long. Looked up from germline, CDR1 is LNHDA and CDR2 is SQIVND (reference sequence). The CDR3 sequence: CASRGGSLSNQPQHF. The CDR3 DNA follows: TGTGCCAGCCGCGGCGGTTCCCTTAGCAATCAGCCCCAGCATTTT.

The V and J genes are TRBV5-1 and TRBJ2-3, with TRBD1 identical over 7 bases. Germline lookup yields CDR1 SGHRS and CDR2 YFSETQ. Trimming at V came to 0 bases and at J to 8 bases, leaving 9 bases not matched to a gene. This CDR3 spans 15 amino acids. The CDR3 sequence: CASSLEGLGDSTQYF. The CDR3 DNA follows: TGCGCCAGCAGCTTGGAGGGATTAGGGGACAGTACGCAGTATTTT.

This sequence joins TRBV27 and TRBJ2-7; TRBD2 agrees at 8 bases. Germline assignment: CDR1 MNHEY and CDR2 SMNVEV (reference sequence). This CDR3 has 16 amino acids. J lost 1 base, V lost 2 bases, and 7 bases had no gene match. The CDR3 DNA is TGTGCCAGCAGTTTAAGGGGACTAGATTCATCCTACGAGCAGTACTTC. It is translated as CASSLRGLDSSYEQYF.

This clone was seen once. V is TRBV18 and J is TRBJ2-7; TRBD1 agrees at 9 bases. V shed 0 bases and J 4 bases; nucleotides not matched to a gene: 1. Per germline, CDR1 KGHSH and CDR2 LQKENI. The length of the CDR3 is 14 residues. CDR3 sequence: CASSPPGTGYEQYF. DNA for the CDR3: TGTGCCAGCTCACCACCCGGGACAGGGTACGAGCAGTACTTC.

This clone occurred once. The rearrangement links TRBV19 to TRBJ2-6, with 7 positions matching TRBD1. CDR1 is LNHDA, CDR2 SQIVND, per germline (reference sequence). The J segment lost 2 bases and the V segment lost 2 bases, leaving 0 bases of the junction unmatched. The CDR3 length is 15 residues. CDR3 DNA: TGTGCCAGTAGTATAACAGGGGCTGGGGCCAACGTCCTGACTTTC. Protein product: CASSITGAGANVLTF. The complete variable domain, with remaining parts taken from reference TRBV19 and TRBJ2-6, reads DGGITQSPKYLFRKEGQNVTLSCEQNLNHDAMYWYRQDPGQGLRLIYYSQIVNDFQKGDIAEGYSVSREKKESFPLTVTSAQKNPTAFYLCASSITGAGANVLTFGAGSRLTVL.

The chain has TRBV7-2 and TRBJ2-5; possibly TRBD1 for D (6 bases). The germline V gene has CDR1 SGHTA and CDR2 FQGNSA. Trimming shortened V by 5 bases and J by 3 bases, and 10 bases separated the two germline ends. This CDR3 is built from 13 residues. CDR3 in DNA: TGTGCCAGCAGCCAGGGGCCTAAAGAGACCCAGTACTTC. As protein: CASSQGPKETQYF.